The 21 T cell receptor beta chains in this list originate from one sample, sequenced in a study of T cells in women clearing cervical HPV infection. TCRdb's table, derived via immunoSEQ multiplex PCR, lists solely in-frame clones and lacks some. The sample includes around 46,000 clones. The sequenced material came from blood buffy coat. The source is a woman between 18 and 69 years old with a cervical HPV16 infection that either progressed to CIN3+ or cleared (not recorded which).

Note on this clone: Sequencing ends 3 residues short of the CDR3 end; the germline J gene provides the rest. This chain joins TRBV5-1 and TRBJ2-3; the D is unclear. Germline CDR1 reads SGHRS; CDR2 reads YFSETQ. The CDR3 length is 17 residues. V lost 0 bases, J lost 2 bases, and 16 bases lay in between. The CDR3 DNA, read in part, is TGCGCCAGCAGCTTGGTTCGATCCACGATAGACACAGATACG. It specifies CASSLVRSTIDTDT. The complete CDR3 protein is CASSLVRSTIDTDTQYF.

For this clone: The read halts 3 residues ahead of the CDR3 end, with the missing end drawn from the germline J gene. The chain has TRBV7-6 and TRBJ2-3; 7 bases map to TRBD1. The CDR3 has 15 residues. Germline values: CDR1 SGHVS, CDR2 FNYEAQ. The sequenced part of the CDR3 DNA is TGTGCCAGCAGCGTCACAGGGGAAGGCAATCAGCCG. It specifies CASSVTGEGNQP. From start to end, the CDR3 is CASSVTGEGNQPQYF.

As concerns this clone: The sequenced fragment ends 3 residues before the CDR3 boundary, so the rest is inferred from the germline J gene. The J gene is TRBJ1-2, the V gene TRBV12-3 or TRBV12-4, with D possibly being TRBD1 (6 bases). The V end was cut by 2 bases, the J end by 5 bases, with 12 bases between. The CDR3 is 14 amino acids. CDR3 region: CASSLFTQGYGYTF. The CDR3 bases that were read are TGTGCCAGCAGTTTATTTACGCAGGGGTATGGC.

Turning to this clone: The read comes to an end 3 residues before the CDR3 does, leaving the germline J gene to fill in the end. The V and J genes are TRBV6-1 and TRBJ1-2, with D possibly being TRBD1 (5 bases). CDR1 is MNHNS and CDR2 is SASEGT in the germline V gene. The CDR3 is 14 amino acids. The ends were cut back, 0 bases at V and 6 bases at J, with 11 bases in the middle. The CDR3 protein is CASSEAGGTDGYTF. The part of the CDR3 DNA that was read is TGTGCCAGCAGTGAAGCGGGGGGAACGGATGGC.

In the case of this clone: Sequencing ends 3 residues short of the CDR3 end; the germline J gene provides the rest. This chain uses TRBV20-1 with TRBJ1-1; 7 bases map to TRBD1. V trimming: 6 bases; J trimming: 1 base; junction bases outside the gene matches: 8. The CDR3 has 14 amino acids. Germline V lookup: CDR1 DFQATT, CDR2 SNEGSKA (reference sequence). Partial CDR3 DNA: TGCAGTGCGGAGACAGGGTGGGGGAACACTGAA. It translates to CSAETGWGNTE. The entire CDR3 is CSAETGWGNTEAFF.

In regard to this clone: The CDR3 is cut off 3 residues early in the read; its end comes from the germline J gene. V is TRBV2 and J is TRBJ1-5, with a tentative D call TRBD1 (6 bases). This CDR3 region has 14 residues. Germline assignment: CDR1 SNHLY and CDR2 FYNNEI. The V gene lost 6 bases and the J gene lost 7 bases, with 16 bases spanning the gap. This CDR3 is CASRDSYVFQPQHF. CDR3 bases read: TGTGCCAGCAGGGACAGTTACGTATTCCAGCCC.

Turning to this clone: The DNA ends 3 residues before the CDR3 does, and the rest of the CDR3 is filled in from the germline J gene. The rearrangement uses TRBV30 and TRBJ2-4; 11 bases fit TRBD1. After removal of 3 bases from V and 8 bases from J, the junction contained 3 bases not matched to a gene. CDR1 and CDR2 from the germline V gene are GTSNPN and SVGIG (reference sequence). The CDR3 covers 13 residues. The part of the CDR3 DNA that was read is TGTGCCTGGAGCAGGGACAGGGGGGACATT. As protein: CAWSRDRGDI. The CDR3 in its entirety is CAWSRDRGDIQYF.

This chain's CDR3 is CASSYSGANVLFF. The part of the CDR3 DNA that was read is TGTGCCAGCAGTTACTCTGGGGCCAACGTA. The J gene is TRBJ1-4, the V gene TRBV6-2 or TRBV6-3, with D maybe TRBD1 (5 bases). The sequence runs out 3 residues before the end of the CDR3; the remainder is reconstructed from the germline J gene. This CDR3 has 13 amino acids. Germline CDR1 and CDR2: MNHEY and SVGEGT.

Concerning this clone: With the read ending 3 residues before the CDR3 end, the germline J gene is used to fill in that end. The rearrangement links TRBV19 to TRBJ1-4, with 7 positions matching TRBD1. The junction had 16 bases not matched to a gene; V was cut back by 5 bases and J by 7 bases. From germline, CDR1 is LNHDA and CDR2 SQIVND (reference sequence). The CDR3 sequence is 17 residues long. The CDR3 spells CASSYRGRGQEREKLFF. Incomplete CDR3 DNA: TGTGCCAGTAGTTACAGGGGCCGAGGCCAGGAACGTGAAAAA.

The sequenced CDR3 bases are TGTGCCAGCAGCGGTTACCGGACAGTTGAA. This codes for CASSGYRTVE. The full CDR3 sequence reads CASSGYRTVEAFF. This chain joins TRBV7-9 and TRBJ1-1, with D possibly being TRBD1 (6 bases). Read data end 3 residues before the CDR3 end; the end is taken from the germline J gene. This CDR3 spans 13 amino acids. The germline gives CDR1 SEHNR, CDR2 FQNEAQ (reference sequence). V was clipped by 5 bases and J by 7 bases, with 14 bases between them.

With respect to this clone: The read ends 3 residues early relative to the CDR3; the germline J gene fills the gap. This sequence joins TRBV2 and TRBJ1-5, with no clear D. V shed 8 bases and J shed 0 bases, with 20 bases lying between them. CDR3 length: 17 residues. Germline CDR1 reads SNHLY; CDR2 reads FYNNEI. CDR3 DNA, as far as it was read: TGTGCCAGCTCTTATTTCTCGGGTCCGTATAGCAATCAGCCC. It encodes CASSYFSGPYSNQP. The CDR3 in its entirety is CASSYFSGPYSNQPQHF.

Turning to this clone: With the read ending 3 residues before the CDR3 end, the germline J gene is used to fill in that end. The chain joins TRBV7-2 to TRBJ2-3; TRBD1 agrees at 9 bases. The CDR3 spans 15 residues. Germline lookup yields CDR1 SGHTA and CDR2 FQGNSA. The CDR3 loop reads CASSLWDRAVQPQYF. CDR3 DNA (partial): TGTGCCAGCAGCTTGTGGGACAGGGCTGTTCAGCCG.

Comments on this clone: The read halts 3 residues ahead of the CDR3 end, with the missing end drawn from the germline J gene. This chain connects TRBV29-1 to TRBJ1-5; D gene unclear. Germline V gene data show CDR1 as SQVTM and CDR2 as ANQGSEA. V gave up 6 bases and J gave up 1 base, with 13 bases separating them. This CDR3 is 14 amino acids long. The sequenced part of the CDR3 DNA is TGCAGCGTAAGAGGGCCTGGAAGCAATCAGCCC. Translated: CSVRGPGSNQP. The CDR3 in full is CSVRGPGSNQPQHF.

In the case of this clone: The read ends 3 residues before the CDR3 terminus; that terminus is restored from the germline J gene. J is TRBJ1-6 and V is TRBV19, with D possibly being TRBD1 (5 bases). From germline, CDR1 is LNHDA and CDR2 SQIVND (reference sequence). Trimming stripped 7 bases from V and 4 bases from J, with 11 bases between. The CDR3 sequence is 14 residues long. Incomplete CDR3 DNA: TGTGCCAGTACCAGGGAATCGTATAATTCACCC. Protein sequence: CASTRESYNSP. The full CDR3 is CASTRESYNSPLHF.

A note on this clone: The CDR3 end lies 3 residues beyond the end of the read and is filled in from the germline J gene. The chain combines TRBV7-3 with TRBJ2-7, with TRBD1 as a possible D gene (5 bases). Trimming cost V 5 bases and J 5 bases, with 10 bases left between them. The CDR3 covers 12 residues. Germline loops: CDR1 SGHTA, CDR2 FQGTGA. The CDR3 DNA, read in part, is TGTGCCAGCAGCAACCAGGGCGACGAG. Translation gives CASSNQGDE. The entire CDR3 protein is CASSNQGDEQYF.

Turning to this clone: Coverage ceases 3 residues before the CDR3 finishes, and the germline J gene fills in the end. The chain carries TRBV19 and TRBJ2-3; D is ambiguous. The CDR3 is 14 residues long. CDR1 is LNHDA and CDR2 is SQIVND in the germline V gene (reference sequence). V was trimmed by 5 bases and J by 2 bases, leaving 11 bases between them. This CDR3 reads CASSLSQVTDTQYF. Partial CDR3 DNA: TGTGCCAGTAGTCTATCCCAGGTCACAGATACG.

Of note for this clone: The DNA ends 3 residues before the CDR3 does, and the rest of the CDR3 is filled in from the germline J gene. V is TRBV2 and J is TRBJ2-1; D gene uncertain. The germline V and J ends were trimmed by 6 bases and 6 bases, with 12 bases remaining between them. Germline V CDR1 and CDR2: SNHLY, FYNNEI. The CDR3 extends over 13 amino acids. The CDR3 DNA, read in part, is TGTGCCAGCAGCCCAACTCACTTCAATGAG. It is translated as CASSPTHFNE. The whole CDR3 is CASSPTHFNEQFF.

As concerns this clone: The CDR3 end falls 3 residues outside the read, so it is completed with the germline J gene. V gene TRBV29-1 combines with J gene TRBJ2-3; 7 positions agree with TRBD2. CDR1 is SQVTM and CDR2 is ANQGSEA in the germline V gene. The CDR3 extends over 12 amino acids. CDR3 amino acids: CSVGRGDQPQYF. The part of the CDR3 DNA that was read is TGCAGCGTTGGTCGGGGGGATCAGCCG.

Notes on this clone: The read ends 3 residues shy of where the CDR3 ends; the end is completed using the germline J gene. The chain combines TRBV19 with TRBJ2-1; TRBD2 aligns across 11 bases. The J segment lost 6 bases and the V segment lost 7 bases, leaving 17 bases of the junction unmatched. The CDR3 contains 18 residues. Germline CDR1 is LNHDA and CDR2 is SQIVND (reference sequence). The CDR3 here is CASNTQAPTSGRSNEQFF. The CDR3 bases that were read are TGTGCCAGTAACACGCAGGCCCCAACTAGCGGGAGATCCAATGAG.

Of note for this clone: The sequence runs out 3 residues before the end of the CDR3; the remainder is reconstructed from the germline J gene. This sample also contains other DNA sequences that code for the same CDR3. This chain connects TRBV29-1 to TRBJ2-5; perhaps TRBD1 as D (6 bases). Trimming took off 4 bases at V and 5 bases at J, with 14 bases between the two ends. The CDR3 length is 13 residues. Germline V CDR1 and CDR2: SQVTM, ANQGSEA. The CDR3 loop is CSVAPQGLETQYF. CDR3 bases read: TGCAGCGTTGCTCCACAGGGCTTGGAGACC.

As regards this clone: The read ends 3 residues shy of where the CDR3 ends; the end is completed using the germline J gene. The rearrangement joins TRBV10-3 to TRBJ2-3; D unclear. The CDR3 runs to 13 residues. The germline gives CDR1 ENHRY, CDR2 SYGVKD. The V and J ends lost 5 bases and 2 bases respectively, with 8 bases between them. This chain's CDR3 is CAISPGYTDTQYF. CDR3 DNA (partial): TGTGCCATCAGTCCAGGATACACAGATACG.